This record looks at one T cell receptor (beta chain) sequence and its context. Per the authors' pipeline: Amplifying reference gene primers gave estimates of nucleated cell counts. Sequenced by immunoSEQ multiplex PCR; TCRdb stores in-frame clones only, minus some. Clonal size and the V and J genes are those of that table, whereas D and trimming came from the DNA. Found here are 150,000 to 200,000 clones, approximately 89% of them singletons; the top ten hold roughly 2.6%. The data are from a study of blood T cell repertoires in COVID-19. About the research overall: Whether acute or convalescent, the COVID-19 samples came from the United States, Italy and Spain. The cDNA or gDNA used as material had been derived from T cells, B-cell-depleted T cells, or PBMCs.

Input material: peripheral blood. This clonotype was sampled from a man in his forties or fifties with active or convalescent COVID-19.

CDR3 DNA sequence: TGCGCCAGCAGCATGGACAGGGGGCTTGACGAAGCTTTCTTT. Its translation: CASSMDRGLDEAFF. The chain carries TRBV5-1 and TRBJ1-1; 11 bases match TRBD1. The germline V gene has CDR1 SGHRS and CDR2 YFSETQ. The CDR3 loop spans 14 amino acids. Trimming removed 4 bases from V and 8 bases from J; junction bases left unmatched: 7.